This entry lists 10 T cell receptor beta chains sequenced from one sample in a study of T cell responses to AZD1222 COVID-19 vaccine. Method: immunoSEQ multiplex PCR; TCRdb's copy keeps in-frame clones and lacks some. Counted here are roughly 33,000 clones, about 80% occurring once; the ten biggest clones make up around 4%. The specimen was peripheral blood, collected 28 days after the second AZD1222 dose. The receptors were gathered from an adult who received the AZD1222 COVID-19 vaccine.

This clone was recorded only once. The V and J genes are TRBV18 and TRBJ1-1; D unresolved. The germline V and J ends were trimmed by 3 bases and 2 bases, with 13 bases remaining between them. Germline CDR1 and CDR2: KGHSH and LQKENI. This CDR3 contains 15 residues. CDR3 loop: CASSPPGGRNTEAFF. The DNA for the CDR3 is TGTGCCAGCTCACCCCCGGGAGGGAGAAACACTGAAGCTTTCTTT.

The chain carries TRBV6-2 or TRBV6-3 and TRBJ2-1; the D gene is possibly TRBD2 (6 bases). Germline V gene lookup returns CDR1 MNHEY and CDR2 SVGEGT. CDR3 size: 14 residues. Between the trimmed V and J ends, which lost 5 bases and 8 bases, there was a span of 16 bases. The CDR3 coding sequence is TGTGCCAGCAGTAACGAGCGGGTCTGGGATGAGCAGTTCTTC. As protein: CASSNERVWDEQFF.

This chain connects TRBV5-1 to TRBJ2-2; D remains ambiguous. From germline, CDR1 is SGHRS and CDR2 YFSETQ. The CDR3 is made up of 15 amino acids. V lost 8 bases to trimming and J lost 1 base, with 15 bases between them. The CDR3 region is CASATVRGNTGELFF. The CDR3 DNA reads as TGCGCCAGTGCGACGGTACGCGGGAACACCGGGGAGCTGTTTTTT.

A few counts support this clone. The J gene is TRBJ1-2, the V gene TRBV6-5; unclear D gene. Germline V CDR1 and CDR2: MNHEY, SVGAGI. The CDR3 spans 15 residues. V gave up 2 bases and J gave up 1 base, with 11 bases separating them. DNA for the CDR3: TGTGCCAGCAGTTACAGGTCTACTTATAACTATGGCTACACCTTC. Translation: CASSYRSTYNYGYTF.

In this sample, this clone turned up once. The chain recombines TRBV5-1 with TRBJ2-2, with D perhaps TRBD1 (5 bases). Trimming left V 4 bases short and J 1 base short, with 8 bases between. The CDR3 has 14 amino acids. Germline assignment: CDR1 SGHRS and CDR2 YFSETQ. The chain's CDR3 is CASSAGQNTGELFF. In nucleotides, the CDR3 is TGCGCCAGCAGCGCAGGACAGAACACCGGGGAGCTGTTTTTT.

The chain is built from TRBV29-1 and TRBJ1-2, with D hard to call. The CDR3 contains 13 residues. Germline-derived CDR1 and CDR2 are SQVTM and ANQGSEA. The V and J ends lost 4 bases and 1 base respectively, with 10 bases between them. The CDR3 region is CSVASANNYGYTF. For the CDR3, the DNA is TGCAGCGTTGCGAGTGCCAATAACTATGGCTACACCTTC.

The rearrangement links TRBV5-1 to TRBJ1-2, with TRBD1 identical over 8 bases. CDR1 and CDR2 from the germline V gene are SGHRS and YFSETQ. V dropped 0 bases and J dropped 8; count of bases not matched to a gene: 6. The CDR3 has 14 residues. The CDR3, as DNA: TGCGCCAGCAGCTTGGAAGGACAGGGAGGAGGCTACACCTTC. This encodes CASSLEGQGGGYTF.

V is TRBV29-1 and J is TRBJ2-7; 9 bases are shared with TRBD1. The V gene's germline CDR1 is SQVTM and CDR2 ANQGSEA. The junction had 17 bases not matched to a gene; V was cut back by 8 bases and J by 0 bases. The CDR3 has 17 amino acids. This chain's CDR3 is CSHLLGQGLESSYEQYV. The CDR3 DNA reads as TGCAGCCACCTCCTGGGACAGGGCTTAGAAAGCTCCTACGAGCAGTACGTC.

The chain is built from TRBV6-2 or TRBV6-3 and TRBJ2-1; 15 bases align to TRBD2. With 2 bases clipped from V and 6 bases from J, the junction kept 5 bases outside the gene matches. This CDR3 spans 17 amino acids. Per germline, CDR1 MNHEY and CDR2 SVGEGT. In DNA form, the CDR3 reads TGTGCCAGCAGTTACACGGGACTAGCGGGAGGAAGCAATGAGCAGTTCTTC. Translating gives CASSYTGLAGGSNEQFF.

CDR3 nucleotide sequence: TGTGCCAGCAGCTTAGCCCAGGGTGGGGGGCATCAGCCCCAGCATTTT. As protein: CASSLAQGGGHQPQHF. This chain joins TRBV7-2 and TRBJ1-5; TRBD1 might be the D (6 bases). V was pared by 0 bases and J by 5 bases, with 14 bases between. This CDR3 is 16 amino acids long. The germline V gene encodes CDR1 SGHTA and CDR2 FQGNSA.